A single sample is the source of the 27 T cell receptor beta chains below, sequenced in a study of blood T cell repertoires in COVID-19. Only in-frame clones appear in the TCRdb table, and some are missing; sequencing was by immunoSEQ multiplex PCR. The sample has fewer than 500,000 clones, around nine tenths seen once; the top ten hold over 1.5%. The sequencing input was PBMCs or T cells enriched from blood (not recorded which). These receptor sequences come from a woman under 30 with acute COVID-19.

This chain connects TRBV9 to TRBJ2-3, with TRBD2 matching over 12 bases. Germline CDR1 and CDR2: SGDLS and YYNGEE. Unmatched junction bases numbered 4, after V lost 3 bases and J lost 5 bases. The CDR3 covers 15 residues. The CDR3: CASSGLAGAVDTQYF. The CDR3 nucleotides are TGTGCCAGCAGCGGACTAGCGGGGGCGGTAGATACGCAGTATTTT.

The V and J genes are TRBV14 and TRBJ2-3; 8 bases map to TRBD2. Unmatched junction bases numbered 5, after V lost 4 bases and J lost 2 bases. CDR3 size: 15 residues. CDR1 and CDR2 from the germline V gene are SGHDN and FVKESK. This CDR3 reads CASSRSGSVTDTQYF. The CDR3 coding sequence is TGTGCCAGCAGCCGAAGCGGGAGCGTCACAGATACGCAGTATTTT.

This chain joins TRBV28 and TRBJ1-1, with a possible D match to TRBD1 (5 bases). Trimming shortened V by 4 bases and J by 11 bases, and 11 bases separated the two germline ends. The length of the CDR3 is 11 residues. The germline CDR1 and CDR2 sequences are MDHEN and SYDVKM. CDR3 in amino acids: CASSSTALAFF. As DNA, the CDR3 is TGTGCCAGCAGTTCGACAGCTCTCGCTTTCTTT.

J is TRBJ1-1 and V is TRBV5-4; the match to TRBD1 covers 7 bases. Germline V gives CDR1 SGHNT, CDR2 YYREEE (reference sequence). V lost 0 bases, J lost 6 bases, and 8 bases stayed unmatched. The CDR3 runs 15 residues. CDR3 region: CASSLGQGAPPEAFF. The CDR3 nucleotides read TGTGCCAGCAGCTTGGGACAGGGAGCCCCTCCTGAAGCTTTCTTT.

To note about this clone: The sample carries other DNA sequences with the same CDR3. The rearrangement links TRBV27 to TRBJ2-7; tentatively, D is TRBD2 (6 bases). Germline V CDR1 and CDR2: MNHEY, SMNVEV (reference sequence). The ends were cut back, 6 bases at V and 2 bases at J, with 8 bases in the middle. The CDR3 is 12 residues long. For the CDR3, the DNA is TGTGCCAGCAGAACGGGGGCCTACGAGCAGTACTTC. It encodes CASRTGAYEQYF.

This clone was seen just once. The identical CDR3 is also encoded by other nucleotide sequences in the sample. The chain joins TRBV18 to TRBJ1-2; possibly TRBD1 for D (5 bases). The CDR3 runs to 13 residues. Germline CDR1 and CDR2: KGHSH and LQKENI. Trimming shortened V by 3 bases and J by 3 bases, and 8 bases separated the two germline ends. This CDR3 reads CASSPGGDYGYTF. In nucleotides, the CDR3 is TGTGCCAGCTCACCGGGAGGGGACTATGGCTACACCTTC.

CDR3 DNA: TGCGCCAGCAGCCCCCTAGCGGGATTCAATGAGCAGTTCTTC. Residues: CASSPLAGFNEQFF. This chain connects TRBV4-1 to TRBJ2-1; 9 nucleotides align to TRBD2. V gave up 4 bases and J gave up 6 bases; unmatched junction bases: 4. Germline lookup yields CDR1 MGHRA and CDR2 YSYEKL. This CDR3 spans 14 amino acids.

The chain couples TRBV24-1 to TRBJ1-2; 8 bases agree with TRBD1. The germline V gene encodes CDR1 KGHDR and CDR2 SFDVKD. The CDR3 totals 14 residues. V gave up 7 bases and J gave up 2 bases; unmatched junction bases: 5. CDR3 sequence reads: CATSRGQGNYGYTF. The CDR3 nucleotides read TGTGCCACCAGCAGAGGACAGGGCAACTATGGCTACACCTTC.

The J gene is TRBJ1-4, the V gene TRBV4-1; D might be TRBD1 (6 bases). This CDR3 is 15 amino acids long. V lost 0 bases, J lost 6 bases, and 11 bases lay in between. Germline V gene sequence: CDR1 MGHRA, CDR2 YSYEKL. In nucleotides, the CDR3 is TGCGCCAGCAGCCAAGAAGACAGGCAGTATGAAAAACTGTTTTTT. This codes for CASSQEDRQYEKLFF.

The chain employs TRBV7-9 and TRBJ1-6; D not certain. V was cut by 5 bases and J by 10 bases, with 15 bases left in between. The CDR3 has 14 residues. Germline V gives CDR1 SEHNR, CDR2 FQNEAQ (reference sequence). The DNA of the CDR3 is TGTGCCAGCAGCCAAGATCCGGGGTCATCACCCCTCCACTTT. Translated: CASSQDPGSSPLHF.

This clone showed up just once. V gene TRBV27 combines with J gene TRBJ2-5; 13 bases align to TRBD2. After removal of 7 bases from V and 8 bases from J, the junction contained 10 bases not matched to a gene. This CDR3 is built from 15 residues. CDR1 and CDR2 (germline): MNHEY, SMNVEV (reference sequence). DNA for the CDR3: TGTGCCAGCAAAGGGACTAGCGGGACGACGCGTACCCAGTACTTC. Its translation: CASKGTSGTTRTQYF.

This chain connects TRBV3-1 (or the pseudogene TRBV3-2) to TRBJ2-5; 10 bases fit TRBD2. With V trimmed by 4 bases and J by 5 bases, 10 bases remained unmatched. This CDR3 has 16 amino acids. The germline V gene encodes CDR1 LGHDT and CDR2 YNNKEL (reference sequence). In DNA form, the CDR3 reads TGTGCCAGCAGCCGCTCCCCTAGCGGGAGTTTGGAGACCCAGTACTTC. Encoded protein: CASSRSPSGSLETQYF.

The chain employs TRBV9 and TRBJ1-2; D unclear. The germline V gene has CDR1 SGDLS and CDR2 YYNGEE. The CDR3 is 12 amino acids. The germline V and J ends were trimmed by 0 bases and 6 bases, with 6 bases remaining between them. CDR3 bases: TGTGCCAGCAGCGTAGCCCATGATGGCTACACCTTC. Translated: CASSVAHDGYTF.

V gene TRBV15 combines with J gene TRBJ2-1; TRBD2 matches 11 bases. V dropped 5 bases and J dropped 6; count of bases not matched to a gene: 18. This CDR3 is built from 19 residues. Germline CDR1 and CDR2: LNHNV and YYDKDF (reference sequence). The CDR3 loop is CATSHGTEYTGTSGNEQFF. The CDR3 nucleotides are TGTGCCACCAGCCACGGGACAGAATATACCGGGACTAGCGGCAATGAGCAGTTCTTC.

The genes are TRBV4-1 and TRBJ2-5; 9 nucleotides agree with TRBD1. This CDR3 is 15 amino acids long. CDR1 is MGHRA and CDR2 is YSYEKL in the germline V gene. J was trimmed by 5 bases and V by 3 bases; bases with no gene match: 7. CDR3 sequence (DNA): TGCGCCAGCAGCCATCTACAGGGGGCGTTGGAGACCCAGTACTTC. Translating gives CASSHLQGALETQYF.

This sequence joins TRBV4-1 and TRBJ1-6, with 7 bases aligning to TRBD1. The CDR3 is 14 amino acids. J lost 10 bases, V lost 7 bases, and 10 bases had no gene match. Germline V CDR1 and CDR2: MGHRA, YSYEKL. The CDR3 reads CASTRDRDKSPLHF. As DNA, the CDR3 is TGCGCCAGCACCAGAGACAGGGACAAGTCACCCCTCCACTTT.

The chain combines TRBV7-9 with TRBJ1-1; a weak D match, TRBD1 (5 bases). Germline CDR1 reads SEHNR; CDR2 reads FQNEAQ (reference sequence). The CDR3 sequence is 15 residues long. V lost 2 bases to trimming and J lost 6 bases, with 16 bases between them. The CDR3 coding sequence is TGTGCCAGCAGCTTATTCCAGGGAGGCGAGGCTGAAGCTTTCTTT. This sequence encodes CASSLFQGGEAEAFF.

The V and J genes are TRBV5-5 and TRBJ1-2, with D maybe TRBD1 (6 bases). Germline assignment: CDR1 SGHKS and CDR2 YYEKEE (reference sequence). The V end lost 1 base, the J end lost 6 bases, and 16 bases lay between the germline ends. The CDR3 sequence is 15 residues long. The CDR3 nucleotides read TGTGCCAGCAGCTTGCCCAGGGGAGAACGAGATGGCTACACCTTC. The encoded protein is CASSLPRGERDGYTF.

The chain couples TRBV6-5 to TRBJ1-2; 11 positions agree with TRBD1. This CDR3 comprises 12 residues. The germline V gene encodes CDR1 MNHEY and CDR2 SVGAGI. J was trimmed by 8 bases and V by 9 bases; bases with no gene match: 5. Written as DNA, the CDR3 is TGTGCCAGTGGGACAGGGGGAAAGGGCTACACCTTC. Translated, it gives CASGTGGKGYTF.

This chain joins TRBV27 and TRBJ2-5; 9 nucleotides match TRBD2. The trim removed 6 bases at V and 4 bases at J, leaving 6 bases unmatched. The CDR3 loop spans 14 amino acids. The germline V gene encodes CDR1 MNHEY and CDR2 SMNVEV (reference sequence). This CDR3 is CASSLGLALETQYF. In nucleotides, the CDR3 is TGTGCCAGCAGCCTGGGACTAGCTCTAGAGACCCAGTACTTC.

Note on this clone: One end of the junction does not line up with germline, which may come from a read error. The genes are TRBV7-9 and TRBJ2-1, with TRBD2 identical over 7 bases. The germline V gene encodes CDR1 SEHNR and CDR2 FQNEAQ (reference sequence). The CDR3 runs to 16 residues. The CDR3 region is CASSLAAGRDYNEQFF. The CDR3 coding sequence is TGTGCCAGCAGCCTAGCGGCGGGACGGGACTACAATGAGCAGTTCTTC.

This chain uses TRBV7-2 with TRBJ2-7, with D maybe TRBD1 (5 bases). V shed 1 base and J shed 3 bases, with 10 bases lying between them. From germline, CDR1 is SGHTA and CDR2 FQGNSA. CDR3 length: 14 amino acids. CDR3 amino acids: CASSLGSGYYEQYF. CDR3 coding DNA: TGTGCCAGCAGCTTAGGGTCAGGGTACTACGAGCAGTACTTC.

The chain couples TRBV9 to TRBJ1-4, with D uncertain. Trimming left V 3 bases short and J 3 bases short, with 12 bases between. The CDR3 has 15 amino acids. In germline, CDR1 is SGDLS, CDR2 YYNGEE. CDR3 bases: TGTGCCAGCAGCGACGGAGTATCCGCTAATGAAAAACTGTTTTTT. Translation: CASSDGVSANEKLFF.

The chain has TRBV19 and TRBJ2-2, with D unresolved. The V gene lost 2 bases and the J gene lost 6 bases, with 13 bases spanning the gap. The CDR3 runs to 15 residues. Germline loops: CDR1 LNHDA, CDR2 SQIVND (reference sequence). The DNA for the CDR3 is TGTGCCAGTAGTATACTTTCCCAGGTCTCCGGGGAGCTGTTTTTT. This sequence encodes CASSILSQVSGELFF.

This chain joins TRBV19 and TRBJ2-7; D is perhaps TRBD1 (6 bases). The V end lost 5 bases, the J end lost 0 bases, and 14 bases lay between the germline ends. This CDR3 region has 15 residues. The V gene's germline CDR1 is LNHDA and CDR2 SQIVND (reference sequence). The CDR3 here is CASSAGQKSSYEQYF. For the CDR3, the DNA is TGTGCCAGTAGTGCAGGACAGAAGAGCTCCTACGAGCAGTACTTC.

The CDR3, as DNA: TGTGCCAGCAGCCAGGGGGACACCCAAGAGACCCAGTACTTC. Protein product: CASSQGDTQETQYF. The chain links TRBV3-1 (or the pseudogene TRBV3-2) to TRBJ2-5; TRBD1 is a possible D gene (6 bases). CDR3 length: 14 amino acids. Trimming left V 3 bases short and J 1 base short, with 9 bases between. The germline gives CDR1 LGHDT, CDR2 YNNKEL (reference sequence).

The chain recombines TRBV28 with TRBJ2-1, with 7 bases fitting TRBD2. There are 16 residues in the CDR3. Trimming at V came to 3 bases and at J to 2 bases, leaving 7 bases not matched to a gene. CDR1 MDHEN and CDR2 SYDVKM come from the germline V gene. The CDR3 spells CASSFSTSTPYNEQFF. In nucleotides, the CDR3 is TGTGCCAGCAGTTTCTCGACTAGCACCCCCTACAATGAGCAGTTCTTC.